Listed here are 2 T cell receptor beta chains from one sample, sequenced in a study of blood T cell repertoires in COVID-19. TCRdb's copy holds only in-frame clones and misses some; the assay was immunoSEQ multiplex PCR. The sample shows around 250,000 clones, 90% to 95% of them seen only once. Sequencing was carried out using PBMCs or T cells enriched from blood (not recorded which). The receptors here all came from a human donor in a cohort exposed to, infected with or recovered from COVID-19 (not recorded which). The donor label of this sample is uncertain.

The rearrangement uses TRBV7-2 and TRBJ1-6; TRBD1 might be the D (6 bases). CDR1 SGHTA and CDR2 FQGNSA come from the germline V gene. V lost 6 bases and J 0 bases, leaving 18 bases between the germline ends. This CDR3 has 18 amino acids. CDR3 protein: CASRRAGQSFSYNSPLHF. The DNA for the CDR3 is TGTGCCAGCAGACGGGCCGGACAGTCATTCTCCTATAATTCACCCCTCCACTTT. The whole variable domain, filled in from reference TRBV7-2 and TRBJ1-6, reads GAGVSQSPSNKVTEKGKDVELRCDPISGHTALYWYRQSLGQGLEFLIYFQGNSAPDKSGLPSDRFSAERTGGSVSTLTIQRTQQEDSAVYLCASRRAGQSFSYNSPLHFGNGTRLTVT.

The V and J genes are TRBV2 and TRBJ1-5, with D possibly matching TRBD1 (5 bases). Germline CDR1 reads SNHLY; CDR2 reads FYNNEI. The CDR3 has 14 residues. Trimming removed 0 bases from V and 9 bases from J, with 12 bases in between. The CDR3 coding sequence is TGTGCCAGCAGTGAAGCGCTTTGGGGCGGGCCCCAGCATTTT. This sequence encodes CASSEALWGGPQHF.